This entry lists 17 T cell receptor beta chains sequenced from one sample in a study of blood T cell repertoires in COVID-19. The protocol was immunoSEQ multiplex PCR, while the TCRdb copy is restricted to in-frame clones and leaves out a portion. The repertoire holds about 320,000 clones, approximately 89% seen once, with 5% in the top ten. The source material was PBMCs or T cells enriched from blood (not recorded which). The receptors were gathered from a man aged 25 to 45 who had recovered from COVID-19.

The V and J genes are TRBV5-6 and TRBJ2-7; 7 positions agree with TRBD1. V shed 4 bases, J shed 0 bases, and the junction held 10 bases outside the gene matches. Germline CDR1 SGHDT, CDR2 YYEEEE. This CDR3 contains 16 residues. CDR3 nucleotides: TGTGCCAGCAGCCCAAGTCCGGGACAGAGCTCCTACGAGCAGTACTTC. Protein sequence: CASSPSPGQSSYEQYF.

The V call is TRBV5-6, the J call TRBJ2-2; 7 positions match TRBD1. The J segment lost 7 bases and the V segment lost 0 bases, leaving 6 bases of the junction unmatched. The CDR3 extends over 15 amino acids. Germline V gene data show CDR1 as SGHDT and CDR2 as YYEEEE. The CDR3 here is CASSLGGQFVGELFF. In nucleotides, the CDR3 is TGTGCCAGCAGCTTGGGGGGACAGTTTGTCGGGGAGCTGTTTTTT.

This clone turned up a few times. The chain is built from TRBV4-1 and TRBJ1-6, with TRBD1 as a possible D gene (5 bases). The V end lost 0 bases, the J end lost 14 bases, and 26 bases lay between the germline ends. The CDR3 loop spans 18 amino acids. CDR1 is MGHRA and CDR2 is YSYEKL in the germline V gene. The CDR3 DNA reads TGCGCCAGCAGCCAAGATCCCCCTAGGGGAAATCCCCTCTCGGCCCTCCACTTT. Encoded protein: CASSQDPPRGNPLSALHF.

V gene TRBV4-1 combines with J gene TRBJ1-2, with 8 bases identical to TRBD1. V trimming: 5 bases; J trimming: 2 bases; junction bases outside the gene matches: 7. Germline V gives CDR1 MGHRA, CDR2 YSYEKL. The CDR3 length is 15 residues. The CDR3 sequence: CASSGRTGRNYGYTF. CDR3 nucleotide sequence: TGCGCCAGCAGCGGACGGACAGGGAGGAACTATGGCTACACCTTC.

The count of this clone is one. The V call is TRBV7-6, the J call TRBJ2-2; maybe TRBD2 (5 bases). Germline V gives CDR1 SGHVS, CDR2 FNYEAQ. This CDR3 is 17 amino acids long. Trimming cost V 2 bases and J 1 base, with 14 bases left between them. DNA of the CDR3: TGTGCCAGCAGCTTAAGATACCGAGCGGAGAACACCGGGGAGCTGTTTTTT. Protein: CASSLRYRAENTGELFF.

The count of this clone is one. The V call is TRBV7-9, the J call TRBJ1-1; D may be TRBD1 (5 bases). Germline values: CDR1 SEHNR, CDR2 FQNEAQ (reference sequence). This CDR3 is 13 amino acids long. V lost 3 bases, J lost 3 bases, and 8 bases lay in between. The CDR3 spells CASSFGGDTEAFF. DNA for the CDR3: TGTGCCAGCAGCTTTGGGGGGGACACTGAAGCTTTCTTT.

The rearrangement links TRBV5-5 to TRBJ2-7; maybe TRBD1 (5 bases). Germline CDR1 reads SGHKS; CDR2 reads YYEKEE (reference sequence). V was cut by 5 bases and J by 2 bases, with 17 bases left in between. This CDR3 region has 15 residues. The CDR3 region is CASRTLIDSTYEQYF. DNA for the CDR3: TGTGCCAGCAGAACCTTGATCGACAGTACCTACGAGCAGTACTTC.

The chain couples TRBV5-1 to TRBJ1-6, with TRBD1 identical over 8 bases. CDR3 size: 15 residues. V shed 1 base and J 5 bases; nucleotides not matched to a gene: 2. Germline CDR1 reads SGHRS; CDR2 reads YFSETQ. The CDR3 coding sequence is TGCGCCAGCAGCTTGAGGGGACAGGATAATTCACCCCTCCACTTT. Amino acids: CASSLRGQDNSPLHF.

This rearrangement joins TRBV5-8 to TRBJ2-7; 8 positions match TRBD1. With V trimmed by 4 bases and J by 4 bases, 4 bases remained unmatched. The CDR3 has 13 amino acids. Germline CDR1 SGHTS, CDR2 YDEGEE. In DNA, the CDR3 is TGTGCCAGCAGCACCCGGGACAGGTACGAGCAGTACTTC. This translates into CASSTRDRYEQYF.

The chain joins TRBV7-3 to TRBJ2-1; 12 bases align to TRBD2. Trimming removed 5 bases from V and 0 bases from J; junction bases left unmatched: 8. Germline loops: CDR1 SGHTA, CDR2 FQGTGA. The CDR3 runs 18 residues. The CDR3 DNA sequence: TGTGCCAGCAGCCACACTAGCGGGGGGACCGTCTCCTACAATGAGCAGTTCTTC. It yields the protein CASSHTSGGTVSYNEQFF. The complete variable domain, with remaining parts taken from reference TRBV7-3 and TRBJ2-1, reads GAGVSQTPSNKVTEKGKYVELRCDPISGHTALYWYRQSLGQGPEFLIYFQGTGAADDSGLPNDRFFAVRPEGSVSTLKIQRTERGDSAVYLCASSHTSGGTVSYNEQFFGPGTRLTVL.

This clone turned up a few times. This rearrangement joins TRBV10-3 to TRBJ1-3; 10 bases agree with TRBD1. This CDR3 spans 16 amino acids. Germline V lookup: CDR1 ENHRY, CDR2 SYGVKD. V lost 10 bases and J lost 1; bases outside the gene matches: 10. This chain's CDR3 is CATWDRGTVSGNTIYF. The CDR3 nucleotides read TGTGCCACCTGGGACAGGGGTACAGTTTCTGGAAACACCATATATTTT.

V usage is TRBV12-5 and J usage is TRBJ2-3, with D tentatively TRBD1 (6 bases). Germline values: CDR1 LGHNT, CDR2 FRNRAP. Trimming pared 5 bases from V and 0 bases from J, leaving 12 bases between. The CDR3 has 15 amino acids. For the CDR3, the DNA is TGTGCTAGTGGTATCGGGACAATTAGCACAGATACGCAGTATTTT. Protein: CASGIGTISTDTQYF.

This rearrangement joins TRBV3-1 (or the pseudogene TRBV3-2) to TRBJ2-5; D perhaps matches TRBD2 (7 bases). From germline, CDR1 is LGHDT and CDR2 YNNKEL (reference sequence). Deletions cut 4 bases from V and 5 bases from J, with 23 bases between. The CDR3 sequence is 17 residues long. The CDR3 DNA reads TGTGCCAGCAGCCCAGGAGGTTGGGCAGGGGAGGGGGAGACCCAGTACTTC. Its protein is CASSPGGWAGEGETQYF.

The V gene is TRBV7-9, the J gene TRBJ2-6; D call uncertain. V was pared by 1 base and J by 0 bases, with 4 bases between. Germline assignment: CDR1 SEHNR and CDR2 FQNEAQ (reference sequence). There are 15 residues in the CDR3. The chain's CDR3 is CASSLGGSGANVLTF. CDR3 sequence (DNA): TGTGCCAGCAGCTTAGGAGGCTCTGGGGCCAACGTCCTGACTTTC.

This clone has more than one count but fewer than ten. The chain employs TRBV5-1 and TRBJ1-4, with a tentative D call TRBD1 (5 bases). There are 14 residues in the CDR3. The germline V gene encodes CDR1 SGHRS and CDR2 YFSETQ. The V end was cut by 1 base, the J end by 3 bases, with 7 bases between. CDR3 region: CASSLTGSNEKLFF. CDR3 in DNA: TGCGCCAGCAGCTTGACAGGTTCTAATGAAAAACTGTTTTTT.

The CDR3 region has the DNA TGTGCCACCAGTGATTTTAACGGTAACAATGAGCAGTTCTTC. It yields the protein CATSDFNGNNEQFF. The chain links TRBV24-1 to TRBJ2-1; D is unresolved. This CDR3 comprises 14 residues. V lost 1 base, J lost 5 bases, and 8 bases lay in between. Germline loops: CDR1 KGHDR, CDR2 SFDVKD.

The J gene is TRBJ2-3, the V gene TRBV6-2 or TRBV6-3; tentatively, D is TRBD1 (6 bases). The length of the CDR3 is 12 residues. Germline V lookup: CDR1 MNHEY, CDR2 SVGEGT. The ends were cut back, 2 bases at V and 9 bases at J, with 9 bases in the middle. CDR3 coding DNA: TGTGCCAGCAGTTACGTGGGGGCCACGCAGTATTTT. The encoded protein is CASSYVGATQYF.